A single sample gave rise to the 7 T cell receptor beta chains below, sequenced in a study of shared clonotypes between healthy human individuals. This table comes from immunoSEQ multiplex PCR, and its TCRdb copy is limited to in-frame clones, with some not included. The table lists millions of clones, approximately 94% of them singletons. CD45RO-negative CD8 cells positively selected for CCR7 made up the naive population, which excluded terminally differentiated effector memory CD45RA+ cells. The sample was naive CD8+ T cells sorted from blood. The receptors were sampled from a man aged 18 to 35 in good health.

J is TRBJ2-7 and V is TRBV25-1; unclear D gene. Germline CDR1 MGHDK, CDR2 SYGVNS. Trimming took 4 bases from V and 6 from J, leaving 7 bases between them. This CDR3 has 11 residues. For the CDR3, the DNA is TGTGCCAGCAGTGTTGGCAGCGAGCAGTACTTC. This sequence encodes CASSVGSEQYF.

The chain has TRBV28 and TRBJ2-3; TRBD1 agrees at 8 bases. V trimming: 6 bases; J trimming: 3 bases; junction bases outside the gene matches: 11. The CDR3 extends over 16 amino acids. The germline V gene encodes CDR1 MDHEN and CDR2 SYDVKM. CDR3 nucleotide sequence: TGTGCCAGCAGCTCCGAGGGACAGGATACAACAGATACGCAGTATTTT. Translation gives CASSSEGQDTTDTQYF.

V and J are TRBV6-5 and TRBJ2-7, with D perhaps matching TRBD1 (6 bases). CDR1 and CDR2 (germline): MNHEY, SVGAGI. V was trimmed by 4 bases and J by 1 base, leaving 14 bases between them. The CDR3 is 15 amino acids. The CDR3 reads CASSLDRSSSYEQYF. CDR3 DNA sequence: TGTGCCAGCAGTTTAGACAGGTCTTCTTCCTACGAGCAGTACTTC.

The chain links TRBV6-1 to TRBJ2-5, with 9 nucleotides matching TRBD1. V trimming: 1 base; J trimming: 5 bases; junction bases outside the gene matches: 5. Germline CDR1 reads MNHNS; CDR2 reads SASEGT. The CDR3 length is 15 residues. The CDR3 DNA follows: TGTGCCAGCAGTGAAGGGACCGGGACAGGGGAGACCCAGTACTTC. Encoded protein: CASSEGTGTGETQYF.

The chain employs TRBV19 and TRBJ1-1; D is undetermined. The CDR3 sequence is 12 residues long. Germline CDR1 reads LNHDA; CDR2 reads SQIVND (reference sequence). V was shortened by 6 bases and J by 4 bases, with 9 bases between the two germline ends. The CDR3 DNA follows: TGTGCCAGTAGAGTAGGGATCACTGAAGCTTTCTTT. This codes for CASRVGITEAFF.

The chain has TRBV6-5 and TRBJ2-7; 9 bases are a match to TRBD2. V was clipped by 2 bases and J by 6 bases; unmatched bases: 8. Germline V gene data show CDR1 as MNHEY and CDR2 as SVGAGI. CDR3 length: 15 amino acids. CDR3 in DNA: TGTGCCAGCAGTTACCGCGGTAGCGGGAGTCTCGAGCAGTACTTC. Translating it yields CASSYRGSGSLEQYF.

CDR3 in amino acids: CAWSVVGGRDTQYF. The CDR3 nucleotides read TGTGCCTGGAGTGTTGTGGGGGGGCGGGATACGCAGTATTTT. This sequence joins TRBV30 and TRBJ2-3; D may be TRBD2 (7 bases). Germline V CDR1 and CDR2: GTSNPN, SVGIG (reference sequence). This CDR3 is 14 amino acids long. Trimming pared 0 bases from V and 6 bases from J, leaving 13 bases between.